The source of this T cell receptor beta chain is a study of T cells after yellow fever vaccination (dated 2019 in TCRdb). For the wider study: Libraries from fractions with low cell numbers were prepared with the SMART-Seq v4 Ultra Low Input RNA kit. Two healthy male donors made up the cohort, one aged 18 to 30 years and the other aged 30 to 40 years. To follow T-cell clones before and after primary and booster YFV17D yellow fever vaccination, bulk TCR alpha and beta repertoires were sequenced over time. Blood was collected at multiple timepoints before and after primary and secondary immunization, and bulk PBMC replicates and cell subsets were isolated.

In its sample, this clonotype was seen many times. Its antigen is currently not known. It has no much larger one-base neighbor in the sample; base qualities were not kept. The treatment or condition label, as the study defines it: live attenuated yellow fever vaccine strain. PBMCs were isolated from peripheral blood using a standard Ficoll-Paque protocol. Dynabeads CD4 and CD8 positive selection kits were used to isolate the CD4 and CD8 T-cell fractions. RNA was extracted with TriZol from bulk PBMCs, CD4 and CD8 fractions, and dextramer-positive and dextramer-negative fractions. General conclusions and limits of the study: A small fraction of clonotypes appeared in both the CD4 and CD8 compartments, likely as a result of convergent recombination. The study included only two donors, which limits how far the findings can be generalized. The secondary T-cell response was found to be weaker but faster than the primary response, with a peak reached on day 5 rather than on day 15. Most clones expanded after primary vaccination were re-detected after the booster (approximately 95% of CD4 and around 86% of CD8), suggesting broad memory maintenance. FACS-sorted repertoires could contain abundant contaminating clonotypes from the bulk population, so computational filtering was required.

TCR cDNA was synthesized by 5'RACE template switching, through which a universal primer site and unique molecular identifiers were introduced. cDNA synthesis was primed from both the TCR alpha and TCR beta constant segments. Library amplification involved two PCR steps, and the second step added sample barcodes and sequencing adapters. Libraries were sequenced on Illumina HiSeq 2500 (2x100 bp) or NovaSeq (2x150 bp). The authors' analysis ran thus. MIGEC handled demultiplexing of reads and collapsing into UMI consensus sequences, while MiXCR performed V(D)J alignment. Using edgeR on replicate PBMC samples, clonotypes were called vaccine-responding if FDR was below 0.01 and the log2 fold change was above 5 up to day 15. Each bulk clonotype was labeled CD4 or CD8 based on which sequenced repertoire, CD4 or CD8, contained the clonotype at higher abundance. TCRdb cleaned the public reads at Q25 with fastp, built clones with MiXCR and kept in-frame beta chains. For every CDR3 protein sequence, its rows merge into one entry that carries the most common genes and DNA. These V and J calls originate from TCRdb's pipeline instead of the authors' own analysis. The sample contains a few hundred thousand distinct CDR3 sequences, 6.9% of them found a single time. Approximately 0.85% of the sample goes to the ten largest clones.

According to the germline V gene, CDR1 reads KGHDR and CDR2 reads SFDVKD. V is shortened by 7 bases, J by 4 bases, and the region joining them spans 17 bases. The CDR3 holds 15 amino acids from the cysteine to the phenylalanine. CDR3 DNA only is kept here, 45 bases in frame from base 1. The TCR originated in a man aged 30-40 years who received the YFV17D yellow fever vaccine. This receptor chain uses TRBV24-1 and TRBJ2-3, and perhaps TRBD1 as D gene, on 6 matching bases. The sample in question was CD4+ T cells sorted from PBMCs, obtained 15 days after the yellow fever booster vaccination. The nucleotides are TGTGCCACCAGCCGGGGAAGGGGGTACTCAGATACGCAGTATTTT. Translated, it gives CATSRGRGYSDTQYF.